This record covers a single TCR beta chain. V lost 2 bases to trimming and J lost 10 bases, with 12 bases between them. This CDR3 comprises 12 residues. CDR1 is MGHDK, CDR2 SYGVNS, per germline. This specimen belongs to a study of blood T cells in healthy people across ages. Then a second PCR, running about 6 to 11 cycles, was carried out with a sample-barcoded 5' primer and a J-beta primer mix. Via MiXCR, TCRdb re-called the 5' RACE reads, giving one row per CDR3 protein. The table records about 930,000 distinct CDR3 sequences, 29% of them present only once. The same data also contributed to another study, on T cells of mothers and their children.

The receptor was isolated from a woman aged 40 to 50 in good health. The specimen sequenced was blood. The V and J genes are TRBV25-1 and TRBJ2-7; D could derive from TRBD1 or TRBD2 (5 bases each). CDR3 nucleotide sequence: TGTGCCAGCAGTGAAGGGACCCGGGGTCAGTACTTC. Its translation is CASSEGTRGQYF.